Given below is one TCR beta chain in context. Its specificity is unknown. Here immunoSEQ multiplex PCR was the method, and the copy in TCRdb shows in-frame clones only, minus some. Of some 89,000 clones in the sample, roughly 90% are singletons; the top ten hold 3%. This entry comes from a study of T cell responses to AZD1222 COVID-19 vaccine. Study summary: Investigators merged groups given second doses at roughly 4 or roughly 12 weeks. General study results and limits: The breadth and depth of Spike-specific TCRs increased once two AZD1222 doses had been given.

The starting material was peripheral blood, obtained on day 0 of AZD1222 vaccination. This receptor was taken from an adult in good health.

The CDR3 DNA follows: TGTGCCAGCAGTCCGGGACTAGCCCAAGAGACCCAGTACTTC. Translation: CASSPGLAQETQYF. J is TRBJ2-5 and V is TRBV2; 9 bases map to TRBD2. V shed 5 bases, J shed 1 base, and the junction held 2 bases outside the gene matches. CDR1 and CDR2 (germline): SNHLY, FYNNEI. CDR3 length: 14 amino acids.